This TCR beta chain emerged from a study of blood T cell repertoires in COVID-19. Overall study: COVID-19 samples from acute and convalescent phases originated in the United States, Italy and Spain. T cells, B-cell-depleted T cells, or PBMCs provided the cDNA or gDNA that served as material.

CDR1 is SGHTA and CDR2 is FQGNSA in the germline V gene. V gave up 7 bases and J gave up 5 bases, with 11 bases separating them. The CDR3 has 12 amino acids. In the study's own analysis: Reference gene primers were amplified, and this amplification served to estimate nucleated cell counts. Sequencing used immunoSEQ multiplex PCR; TCRdb keeps in-frame clones, though not all of them. V and J calls and clone size come straight from that table; D and trimming were deduced from the DNA. The table lists approximately 120,000 clones, around 81% of them singletons. This clone was seen more than once but under ten times.

This TCR was sampled from a human donor in a cohort sampled during active COVID-19. This chain uses TRBV7-2 with TRBJ1-1; no clear D. The sequencing input was peripheral blood. CDR3 region: CASTRGLTEAFF. CDR3 sequence (DNA): TGTGCCAGCACCCGGGGTCTTACTGAAGCTTTCTTT.